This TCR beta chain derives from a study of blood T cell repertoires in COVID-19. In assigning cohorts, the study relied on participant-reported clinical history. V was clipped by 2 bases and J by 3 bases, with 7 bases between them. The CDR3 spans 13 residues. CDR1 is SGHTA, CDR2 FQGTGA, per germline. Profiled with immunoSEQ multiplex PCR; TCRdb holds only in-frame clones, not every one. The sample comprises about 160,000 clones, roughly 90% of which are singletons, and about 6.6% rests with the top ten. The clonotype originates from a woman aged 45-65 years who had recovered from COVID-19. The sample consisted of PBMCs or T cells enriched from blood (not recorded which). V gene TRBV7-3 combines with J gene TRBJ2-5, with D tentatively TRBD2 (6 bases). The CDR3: CASSLSGEETQYF. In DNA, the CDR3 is TGTGCCAGCAGCTTATCGGGGGAAGAGACCCAGTACTTC.